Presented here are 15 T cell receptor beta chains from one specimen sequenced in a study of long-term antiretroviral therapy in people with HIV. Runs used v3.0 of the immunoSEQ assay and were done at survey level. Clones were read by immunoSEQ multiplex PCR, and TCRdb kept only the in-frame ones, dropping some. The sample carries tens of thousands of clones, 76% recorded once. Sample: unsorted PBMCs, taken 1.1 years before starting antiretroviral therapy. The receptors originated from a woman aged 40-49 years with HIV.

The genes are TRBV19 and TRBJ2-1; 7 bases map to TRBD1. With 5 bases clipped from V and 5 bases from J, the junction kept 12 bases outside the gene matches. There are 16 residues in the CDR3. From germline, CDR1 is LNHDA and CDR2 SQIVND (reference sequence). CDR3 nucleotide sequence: TGTGCCAGTAGTTTACAGGGGAATCAGGTTCACAATGAGCAGTTCTTC. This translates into CASSLQGNQVHNEQFF. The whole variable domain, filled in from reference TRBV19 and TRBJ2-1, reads DGGITQSPKYLFRKEGQNVTLSCEQNLNHDAMYWYRQDPGQGLRLIYYSQIVNDFQKGDIAEGYSVSREKKESFPLTVTSAQKNPTAFYLCASSLQGNQVHNEQFFGPGTRLTVL.

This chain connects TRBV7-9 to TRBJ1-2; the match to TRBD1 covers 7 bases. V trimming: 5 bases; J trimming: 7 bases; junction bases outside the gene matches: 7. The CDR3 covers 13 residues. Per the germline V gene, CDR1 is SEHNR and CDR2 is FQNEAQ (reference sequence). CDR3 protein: CASSLGRGSGYTF. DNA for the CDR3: TGTGCCAGCAGCCTAGGCAGGGGGAGTGGCTACACCTTC. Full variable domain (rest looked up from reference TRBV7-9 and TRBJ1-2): DTGVSQNPRHKITKRGQNVTFRCDPISEHNRLYWYRQTLGQGPEFLTYFQNEAQLEKSRLLSDRFSAERPKGSFSTLEIQRTEQGDSAMYLCASSLGRGSGYTFGSGTRLTVV.

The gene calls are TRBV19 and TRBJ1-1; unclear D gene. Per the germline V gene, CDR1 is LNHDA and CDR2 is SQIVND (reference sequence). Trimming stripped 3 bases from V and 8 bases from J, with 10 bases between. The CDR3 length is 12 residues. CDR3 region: CASSIEGAEAFF. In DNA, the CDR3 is TGTGCCAGTAGTATCGAAGGCGCCGAAGCTTTCTTT.

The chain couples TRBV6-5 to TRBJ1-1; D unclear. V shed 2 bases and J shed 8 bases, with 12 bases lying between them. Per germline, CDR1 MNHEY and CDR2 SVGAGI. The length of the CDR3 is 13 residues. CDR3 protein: CASSYTQTAEAFF. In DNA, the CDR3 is TGTGCCAGCAGTTACACCCAGACCGCCGAAGCTTTCTTT.

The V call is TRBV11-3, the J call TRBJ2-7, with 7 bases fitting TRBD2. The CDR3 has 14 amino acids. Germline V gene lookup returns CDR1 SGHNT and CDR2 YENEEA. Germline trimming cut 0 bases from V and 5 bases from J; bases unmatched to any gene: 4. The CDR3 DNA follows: TGTGCCAGCAGCTTAGATGGGGGGGTCCACGAGCAGTACTTC. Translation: CASSLDGGVHEQYF. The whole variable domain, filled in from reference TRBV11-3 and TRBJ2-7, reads EAGVVQSPRYKIIEKKQPVAFWCNPISGHNTLYWYLQNLGQGPELLIRYENEEAVDDSQLPKDRFSAERLKGVDSTLKIQPAELGDSAVYLCASSLDGGVHEQYFGPGTRLTVT.

The CDR3, as DNA: TGTGCCAGCAGCTTGTCGAGTACAACTAATGAAAAACTGTTTTTT. This sequence encodes CASSLSSTTNEKLFF. The chain couples TRBV7-2 to TRBJ1-4; D remains unclear. V shed 3 bases and J shed 0 bases, with 8 bases lying between them. Germline values: CDR1 SGHTA, CDR2 FQGNSA. This CDR3 is built from 15 residues.

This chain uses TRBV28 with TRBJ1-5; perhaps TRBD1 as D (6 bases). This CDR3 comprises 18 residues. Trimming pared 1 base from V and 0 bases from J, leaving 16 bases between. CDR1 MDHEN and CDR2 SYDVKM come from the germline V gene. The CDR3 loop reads CASSLSIGGGHSNQPQHF. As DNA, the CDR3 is TGTGCCAGCAGTTTATCTATAGGGGGGGGCCATAGCAATCAGCCCCAGCATTTT.

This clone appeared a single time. This CDR3 reads CASSSGTGGYEQFF. The DNA of the CDR3 is TGCGCCAGCAGCTCCGGGACAGGGGGCTATGAGCAGTTCTTC. V gene TRBV5-1 combines with J gene TRBJ2-1, with 12 positions matching TRBD1. The CDR3 runs to 14 residues. The V gene end was trimmed by 3 bases and the J gene end by 8 bases; junction bases not matched to a gene: 3. Germline CDR1 and CDR2: SGHRS and YFSETQ.

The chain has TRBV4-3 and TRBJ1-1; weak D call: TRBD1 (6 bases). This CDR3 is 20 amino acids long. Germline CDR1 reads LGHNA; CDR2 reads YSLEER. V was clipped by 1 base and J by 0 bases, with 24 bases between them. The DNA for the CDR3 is TGCGCCAGCAGCCAAGGTATCTCCGGGACACACGGATCCATGAACACTGAAGCTTTCTTT. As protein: CASSQGISGTHGSMNTEAFF.

CDR3 sequence reads: CAWTSGGGLGAFF. The CDR3 nucleotides read TGTGCCTGGACTTCCGGGGGCGGTTTGGGAGCTTTCTTT. This chain connects TRBV30 to TRBJ1-1; TRBD1 is a possible D gene (6 bases). The CDR3 length is 13 residues. V was shortened by 4 bases and J by 10 bases, with 19 bases between the two germline ends. The germline CDR1 and CDR2 sequences are GTSNPN and SVGIG (reference sequence).

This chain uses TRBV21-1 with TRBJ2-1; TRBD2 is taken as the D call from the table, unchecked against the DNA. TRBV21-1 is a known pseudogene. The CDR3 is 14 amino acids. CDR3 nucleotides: TGTGCCAGCAGCAAACTAATCCGGGGAGGTGAGCAGTTCTTC. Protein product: CASSKLIRGGEQFF.

The CDR3 spells CASSITQGGGGYTF. In DNA, the CDR3 is TGTGCCAGTAGTATAACGCAGGGCGGTGGTGGCTACACCTTC. The chain links TRBV19 to TRBJ1-2, with D tentatively TRBD1 (5 bases). Trimming left V 2 bases short and J 7 bases short, with 14 bases between. There are 14 residues in the CDR3. Germline CDR1 reads LNHDA; CDR2 reads SQIVND (reference sequence).

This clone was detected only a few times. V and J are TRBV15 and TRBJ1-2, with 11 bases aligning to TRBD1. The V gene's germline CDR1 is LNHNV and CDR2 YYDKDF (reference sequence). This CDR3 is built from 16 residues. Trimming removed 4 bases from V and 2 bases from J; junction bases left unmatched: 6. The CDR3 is CATSKSRTGGNYGYTF. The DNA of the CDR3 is TGTGCCACCAGCAAGTCCCGGACAGGGGGCAACTATGGCTACACCTTC.

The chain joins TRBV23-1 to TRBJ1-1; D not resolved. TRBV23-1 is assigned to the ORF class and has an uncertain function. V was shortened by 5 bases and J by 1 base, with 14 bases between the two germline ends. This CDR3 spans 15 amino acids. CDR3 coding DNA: TGCGCCAGCAGTAACGTCCGGGCTCCGAACACTGAAGCTTTCTTT. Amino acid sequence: CASSNVRAPNTEAFF.

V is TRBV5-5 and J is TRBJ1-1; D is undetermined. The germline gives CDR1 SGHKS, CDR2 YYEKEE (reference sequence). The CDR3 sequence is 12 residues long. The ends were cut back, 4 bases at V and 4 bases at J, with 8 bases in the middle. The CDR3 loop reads CASSPGGTEAFF. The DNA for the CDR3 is TGTGCCAGCAGCCCCGGCGGCACTGAAGCTTTCTTT.